This T cell receptor beta chain was identified during a study of OX40 agonist ivuxolimab in advanced cancers. Study in general: The diagnoses of dose-escalation patients were hepatocellular carcinoma, melanoma, renal cell or head and neck cancer. One hepatocellular carcinoma and two cutaneous melanoma patients partially responded. Findings of the study overall: More expanded clones were seen, on average, in CD8+ T cells than in CD4+.

Measured with immunoSEQ multiplex PCR; TCRdb has only the in-frame clones, and not every one. Of 95,000 or so clones in the sample, about 91% were seen once. Points on this clone: Its target is unknown.

With 1 base clipped from V and 3 bases from J, the junction kept 9 bases outside the gene matches. CDR1 and CDR2 (germline): LNHDA, SQIVND (reference sequence). The CDR3 is made up of 17 amino acids. This clonotype originated in an adult with an advanced solid tumor such as melanoma, head and neck, liver or kidney cancer. The chain recombines TRBV19 with TRBJ2-1, with 7 positions matching TRBD2. The sequencing used CD4+ or CD8+ T cells sorted from blood, collected in a trial of the OX40 agonist ivuxolimab. CDR3 in amino acids: CASSIVRASGFYNEQFF. The DNA for the CDR3 is TGTGCCAGTAGTATAGTTAGGGCTAGCGGCTTCTACAATGAGCAGTTCTTC.